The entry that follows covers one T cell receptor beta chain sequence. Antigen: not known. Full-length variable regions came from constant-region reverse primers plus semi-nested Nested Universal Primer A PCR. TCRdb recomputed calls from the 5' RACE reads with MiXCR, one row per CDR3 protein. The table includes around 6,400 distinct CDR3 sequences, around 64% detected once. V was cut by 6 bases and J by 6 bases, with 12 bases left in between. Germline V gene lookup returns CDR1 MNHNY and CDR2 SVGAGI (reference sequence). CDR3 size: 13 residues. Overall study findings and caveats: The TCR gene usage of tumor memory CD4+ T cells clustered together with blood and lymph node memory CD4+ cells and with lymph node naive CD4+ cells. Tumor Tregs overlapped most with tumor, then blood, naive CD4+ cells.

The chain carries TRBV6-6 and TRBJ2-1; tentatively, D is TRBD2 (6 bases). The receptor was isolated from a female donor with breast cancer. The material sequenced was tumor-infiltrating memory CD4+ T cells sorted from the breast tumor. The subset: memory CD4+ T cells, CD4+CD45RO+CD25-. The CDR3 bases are TGTGCCAGCAGGCCGGGACTTGTCAATGAGCAGTTCTTC. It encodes CASRPGLVNEQFF.